The clone carrying this TCR beta chain was seen just once. The antigen is unknown. The germline CDR1 and CDR2 sequences are LNHDA and SQIVND (reference sequence). V lost 6 bases and J lost 5, with 7 bases in between. The CDR3 totals 11 residues. In the PCR, 60 Vbeta and 13 Jbeta primers were used. The data were produced by immunoSEQ multiplex PCR, yet TCRdb's version contains in-frame clones alone and is incomplete. The data show 99,000 or so clones, about four fifths seen once. This specimen belongs to a study of cytomegalovirus exposure and HLA in healthy donors. General study findings and limits: The study labeled 170 or so TCR beta chains cytomegalovirus-associated. In a later analysis, a genetic analysis reported fewer productive-TCR N-insertions in an Asian-associated ancestry cluster than the cohort average. The study found most TCR sequences rare, yet found some public TCRs in many donors. Later analysis indicated greater clonal expansion among HLA-associated TCR beta chains than among equally common other chains.

This sequence was found in a man aged 25 to 40 in good health and CMV-seronegative. V gene TRBV19 combines with J gene TRBJ1-1; D not certain. Input material: PBMCs. The CDR3 DNA reads TGTGCCAGTAGCGGCGGGACTGAAGCTTTCTTT. This encodes CASSGGTEAFF.